This T cell receptor (beta chain) was sequenced in a study of cytomegalovirus exposure and HLA in healthy donors. After removal of 3 bases from V and 5 bases from J, the junction contained 5 bases not matched to a gene. CDR3 length: 14 amino acids. In germline, CDR1 is SGHTA, CDR2 FQGNSA. PCR employed 60 Vbeta and 13 Jbeta primers. The repertoire was sequenced with immunoSEQ multiplex PCR; TCRdb's copy has only in-frame clones and lacks some. The data contain about 190,000 clones, over 65% of them singletons. The rearrangement links TRBV7-2 to TRBJ1-2, with 8 bases lining up with TRBD1. The receptor was derived from a woman in her twenties or thirties in good health and CMV-seronegative. Sequencing input: PBMCs. As DNA, the CDR3 is TGTGCCAGCAGCTTTGGACAGGGAGAATATGGCTACACCTTC. Amino acid sequence: CASSFGQGEYGYTF.